What follows describes a single TCR beta chain. The data are from a study of cytomegalovirus exposure and HLA in healthy donors. Germline trimming cut 4 bases from V and 2 bases from J; bases unmatched to any gene: 9. CDR1 and CDR2 from the germline V gene are SGHDT and YYEEEE. This CDR3 spans 16 amino acids. This PCR relied on a set of 60 Vbeta primers and 13 Jbeta primers. Assay: immunoSEQ multiplex PCR; the TCRdb copy retains only in-frame clones and omits some. The sample lists approximately 130,000 clones, about 83% occurring once. Material: PBMCs. The rearrangement links TRBV5-6 to TRBJ2-3; 8 bases agree with TRBD1. This clonotype originated in a man aged 25-45 years in good health and CMV-seronegative. Here the CDR3 DNA reads TGTGCCAGCAGCCGCGACAGGGGTCCCACCACAGATACGCAGTATTTT. This sequence encodes CASSRDRGPTTDTQYF.